The present TCR beta chain was sequenced within a study of blood T cell repertoires in COVID-19. Data came from immunoSEQ multiplex PCR; TCRdb stores just in-frame clones and leaves some out. The table records a few hundred thousand clones, roughly 90% of them present only once. Germline values: CDR1 SNHLY, CDR2 FYNNEI. This CDR3 spans 13 amino acids. Between the trimmed V and J ends, which lost 3 bases and 9 bases, there was a span of 9 bases. What was sequenced was PBMCs or T cells enriched from blood (not recorded which). This TCR came from a man aged 25-45 years who had been exposed to COVID-19. J is TRBJ1-6 and V is TRBV2; D is undetermined. CDR3 nucleotides: TGTGCCAGCAGTGAGGCGGCAATTTCACCCCTCCACTTT. Protein product: CASSEAAISPLHF.